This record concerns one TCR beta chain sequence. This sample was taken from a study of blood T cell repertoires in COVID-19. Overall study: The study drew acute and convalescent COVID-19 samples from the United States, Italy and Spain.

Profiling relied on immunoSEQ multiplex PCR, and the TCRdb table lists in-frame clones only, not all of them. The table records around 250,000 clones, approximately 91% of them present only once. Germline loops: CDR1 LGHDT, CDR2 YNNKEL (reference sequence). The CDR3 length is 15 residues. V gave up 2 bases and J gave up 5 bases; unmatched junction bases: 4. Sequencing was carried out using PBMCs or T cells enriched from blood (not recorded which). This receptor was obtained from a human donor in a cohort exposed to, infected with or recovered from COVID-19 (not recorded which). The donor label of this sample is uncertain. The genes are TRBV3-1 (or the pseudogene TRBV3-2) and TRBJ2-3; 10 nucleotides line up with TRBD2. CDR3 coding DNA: TGTGCCAGCAGCCAACTAGCGGGAGCTGGAGATACGCAGTATTTT. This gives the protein CASSQLAGAGDTQYF.